The 8 T cell receptor beta chains below were found in one sample sequenced in a study of beta chain features in type 1 diabetes. Expressed TCRB transcripts were sequenced, since all the RNA that had been isolated was reverse transcribed. Sequencing used immunoSEQ multiplex PCR; TCRdb keeps in-frame clones, though not all of them. The sample lists 150,000 to 200,000 clones, about 13% occurring once. Sequenced sample: central memory CD4+ T cells from blood. Every receptor here comes from a woman younger than 35 in good health.

V usage is TRBV28 and J usage is TRBJ1-5, with a weak D call TRBD1 (6 bases). The V gene lost 4 bases and the J gene lost 5 bases, with 18 bases spanning the gap. Germline CDR1 is MDHEN and CDR2 is SYDVKM. CDR3 length: 16 amino acids. In DNA form, the CDR3 reads TGTGCCAGCAGTTCCCCCCGGAGAGGGGGGGATCAGCCCCAGCATTTT. The encoded protein is CASSSPRRGGDQPQHF.

CDR3 loop: CSVRATGGEQYF. The CDR3 coding sequence is TGCAGCGTTCGAGCGACAGGGGGCGAGCAGTACTTC. The genes are TRBV29-1 and TRBJ2-5; 9 nucleotides line up with TRBD1. The DNA end is a closer match to TRBJ2-7, so the J assignment may be wrong. Germline loops: CDR1 SQVTM, CDR2 ANQGSEA. The CDR3 has 12 amino acids.

This clone appeared a few times. The chain recombines TRBV28 with TRBJ1-1, with 7 positions matching TRBD1. The CDR3 is 16 residues long. Unmatched junction bases numbered 13, after V lost 8 bases and J lost 1 base. Germline CDR1 reads MDHEN; CDR2 reads SYDVKM. The DNA of the CDR3 is TGTGCCAGCGACTCTCGCAGGGGGAAGGGGAACACTGAAGCTTTCTTT. The encoded protein is CASDSRRGKGNTEAFF.

This clone was seen only a few times. The gene calls are TRBV30 and TRBJ2-7; TRBD1 matches at 8 bases. CDR1 is GTSNPN, CDR2 SVGIG, per germline (reference sequence). The J segment lost 6 bases and the V segment lost 3 bases, leaving 10 bases of the junction unmatched. The length of the CDR3 is 14 residues. CDR3 DNA: TGTGCCTGGAGCAAAGACAGGGGTGTGGGCGAGCAGTACTTC. Its protein is CAWSKDRGVGEQYF.

The chain recombines TRBV19 with TRBJ2-4, with 9 bases fitting TRBD2. Germline V gene lookup returns CDR1 LNHDA and CDR2 SQIVND (reference sequence). This CDR3 contains 15 residues. Trimming cost V 3 bases and J 9 bases; bases outside gene matches: 9. CDR3 sequence reads: CASSIETSGASIQYF. The CDR3 DNA reads TGTGCCAGTAGTATCGAGACTAGCGGTGCTAGCATTCAGTACTTC.

V usage is TRBV6-6 and J usage is TRBJ2-7, with D tentatively TRBD1 (6 bases). Germline CDR1 reads MNHNY; CDR2 reads SVGAGI (reference sequence). Trimming removed 6 bases from V and 7 bases from J, with 16 bases in between. The CDR3 has 13 residues. This CDR3 reads CASSPPGQFEQYF. The DNA for the CDR3 is TGTGCCAGCAGCCCTCCCGGACAGTTTGAGCAGTACTTC.

This clone has more than one count but fewer than ten. The chain uses TRBV27 and TRBJ2-3; 10 bases are a match to TRBD2. This CDR3 has 18 amino acids. Germline V gene sequence: CDR1 MNHEY, CDR2 SMNVEV (reference sequence). V lost 6 bases and J lost 4; bases outside the gene matches: 16. In DNA form, the CDR3 reads TGTGCCAGCAGGCAACGGAGCGGGAGGGCCCTCGGGGCAGATACGCAGTATTTT. As protein: CASRQRSGRALGADTQYF.

The chain links TRBV6-5 to TRBJ1-1; TRBD1 matches 8 bases. J gave up 3 bases and V 2 bases, and 5 bases lay outside the gene matches. Germline V lookup: CDR1 MNHEY, CDR2 SVGAGI. The CDR3 spans 15 residues. The DNA for the CDR3 is TGTGCCAGCAGTTACGGGGCAGGGGGCCACACTGAAGCTTTCTTT. It encodes CASSYGAGGHTEAFF.